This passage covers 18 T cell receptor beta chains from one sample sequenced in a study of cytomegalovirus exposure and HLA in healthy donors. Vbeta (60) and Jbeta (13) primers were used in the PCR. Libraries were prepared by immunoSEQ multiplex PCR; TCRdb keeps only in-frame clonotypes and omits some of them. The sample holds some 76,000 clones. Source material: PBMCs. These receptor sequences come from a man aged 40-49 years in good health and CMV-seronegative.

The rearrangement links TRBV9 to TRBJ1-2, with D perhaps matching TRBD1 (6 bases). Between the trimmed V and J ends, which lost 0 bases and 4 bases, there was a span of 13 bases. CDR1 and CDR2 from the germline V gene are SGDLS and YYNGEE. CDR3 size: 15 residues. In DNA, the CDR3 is TGTGCCAGCAGCGTAGGAACGGACAGCCTCTATGGCTACACCTTC. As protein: CASSVGTDSLYGYTF.

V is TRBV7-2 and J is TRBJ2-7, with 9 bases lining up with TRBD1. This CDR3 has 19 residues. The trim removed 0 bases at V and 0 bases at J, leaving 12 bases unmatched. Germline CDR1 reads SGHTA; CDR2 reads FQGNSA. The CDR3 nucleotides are TGTGCCAGCAGCTTAGCCCTGGGACAGGGAATCAAGGGCTCCTACGAGCAGTACTTC. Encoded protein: CASSLALGQGIKGSYEQYF.

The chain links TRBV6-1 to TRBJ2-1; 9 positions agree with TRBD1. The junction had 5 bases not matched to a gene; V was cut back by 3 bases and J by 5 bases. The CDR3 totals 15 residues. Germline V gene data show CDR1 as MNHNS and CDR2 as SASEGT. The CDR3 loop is CASSDWTGADNEQFF. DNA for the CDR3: TGTGCCAGCAGTGATTGGACAGGGGCCGACAATGAGCAGTTCTTC.

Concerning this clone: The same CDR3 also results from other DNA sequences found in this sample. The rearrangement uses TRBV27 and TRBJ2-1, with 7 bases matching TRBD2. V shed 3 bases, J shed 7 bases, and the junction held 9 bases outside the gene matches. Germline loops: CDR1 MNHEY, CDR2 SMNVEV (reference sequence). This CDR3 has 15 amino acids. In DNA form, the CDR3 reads TGTGCCAGCAGTTTCCCCGCGGGAGTGAGAAATGAGCAGTTCTTC. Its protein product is CASSFPAGVRNEQFF.

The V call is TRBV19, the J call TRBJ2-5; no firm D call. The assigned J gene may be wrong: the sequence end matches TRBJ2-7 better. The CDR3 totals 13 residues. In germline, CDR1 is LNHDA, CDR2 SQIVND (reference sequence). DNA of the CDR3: TGTGCCAGTAGTCGAATCGGTGCCTACGAGCAGTACTTC. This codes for CASSRIGAYEQYF.

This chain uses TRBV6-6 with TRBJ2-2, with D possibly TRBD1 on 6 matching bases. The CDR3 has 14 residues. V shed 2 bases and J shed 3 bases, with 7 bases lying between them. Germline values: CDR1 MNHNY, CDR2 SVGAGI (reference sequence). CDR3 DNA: TGTGCCAGCAGTTACAGGACAGACACCGGGGAGCTGTTTTTT. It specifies CASSYRTDTGELFF.

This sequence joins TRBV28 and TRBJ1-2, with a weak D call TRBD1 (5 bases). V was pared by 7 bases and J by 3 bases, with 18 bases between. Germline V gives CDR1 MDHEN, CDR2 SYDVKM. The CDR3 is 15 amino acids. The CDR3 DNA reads TGTGCCAGCACCTGGGGGGGAGGGCCGGACTATGGCTACACCTTC. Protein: CASTWGGGPDYGYTF.

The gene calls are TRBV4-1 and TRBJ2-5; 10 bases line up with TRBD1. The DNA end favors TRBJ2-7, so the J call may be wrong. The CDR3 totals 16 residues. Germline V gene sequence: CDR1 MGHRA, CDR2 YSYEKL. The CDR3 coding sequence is TGCGCCAGCAGCCAAGAAGGACAGGGGGGGACCTACGAGCAGTACTTC. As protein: CASSQEGQGGTYEQYF.

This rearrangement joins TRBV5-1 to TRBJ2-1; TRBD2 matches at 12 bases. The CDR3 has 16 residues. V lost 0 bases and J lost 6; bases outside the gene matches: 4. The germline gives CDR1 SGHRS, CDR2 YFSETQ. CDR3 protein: CASSLELAGGGNEQFF. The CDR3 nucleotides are TGCGCCAGCAGCTTGGAGCTAGCGGGAGGGGGCAATGAGCAGTTCTTC.

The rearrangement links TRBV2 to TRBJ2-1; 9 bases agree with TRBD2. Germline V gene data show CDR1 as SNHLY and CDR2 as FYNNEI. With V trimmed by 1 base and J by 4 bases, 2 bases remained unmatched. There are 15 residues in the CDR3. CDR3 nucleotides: TGTGCCAGCAGTGAAGGCGGGAGGGCTTACAATGAGCAGTTCTTC. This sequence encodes CASSEGGRAYNEQFF.

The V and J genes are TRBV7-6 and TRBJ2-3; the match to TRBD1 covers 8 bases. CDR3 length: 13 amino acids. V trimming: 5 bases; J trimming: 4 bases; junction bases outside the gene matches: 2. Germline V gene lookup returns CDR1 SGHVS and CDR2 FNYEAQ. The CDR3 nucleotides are TGTGCCAGCAGCCGGACAGGGTCAGATACGCAGTATTTT. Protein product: CASSRTGSDTQYF.

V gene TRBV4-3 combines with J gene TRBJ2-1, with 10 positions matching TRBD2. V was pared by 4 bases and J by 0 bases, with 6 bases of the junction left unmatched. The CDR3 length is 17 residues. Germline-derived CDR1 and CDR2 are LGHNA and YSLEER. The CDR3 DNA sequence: TGCGCCAGCAGCCGTGGACTAGCGGTTAGCTCCTACAATGAGCAGTTCTTC. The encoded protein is CASSRGLAVSSYNEQFF.

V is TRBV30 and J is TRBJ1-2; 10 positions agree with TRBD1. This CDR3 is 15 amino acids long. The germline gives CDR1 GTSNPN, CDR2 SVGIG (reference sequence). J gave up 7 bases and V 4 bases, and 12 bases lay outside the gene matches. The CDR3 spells CAWNRNLDRGVGYTF. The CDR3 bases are TGTGCCTGGAACCGAAATCTGGACAGGGGGGTTGGCTACACCTTC.

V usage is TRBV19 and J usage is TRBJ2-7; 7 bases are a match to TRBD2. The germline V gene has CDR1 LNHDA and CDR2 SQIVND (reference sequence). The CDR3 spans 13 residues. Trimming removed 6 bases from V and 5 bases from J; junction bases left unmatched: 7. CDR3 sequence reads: CASRGGFEHEQYF. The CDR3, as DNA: TGTGCCAGTAGGGGGGGGTTTGAACACGAGCAGTACTTC.

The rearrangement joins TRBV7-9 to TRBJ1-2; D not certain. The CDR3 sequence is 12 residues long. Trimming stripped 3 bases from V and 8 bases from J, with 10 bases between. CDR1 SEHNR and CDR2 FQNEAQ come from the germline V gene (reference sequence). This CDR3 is CASSLQRWGYTF. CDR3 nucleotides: TGTGCCAGCAGCTTGCAGCGGTGGGGCTACACCTTC.

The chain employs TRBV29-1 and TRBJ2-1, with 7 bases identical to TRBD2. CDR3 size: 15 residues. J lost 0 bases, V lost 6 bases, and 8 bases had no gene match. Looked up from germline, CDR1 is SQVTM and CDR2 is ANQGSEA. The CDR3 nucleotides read TGCAGCGTACCGGCTAGCGGTAGCTCCTACAATGAGCAGTTCTTC. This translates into CSVPASGSSYNEQFF.

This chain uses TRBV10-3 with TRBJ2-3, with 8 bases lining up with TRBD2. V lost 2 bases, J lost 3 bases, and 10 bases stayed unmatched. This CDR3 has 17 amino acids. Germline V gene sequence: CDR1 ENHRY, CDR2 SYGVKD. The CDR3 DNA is TGTGCCATCAGTGAGCCTCCCATGAGCGGGGGTACAGATACGCAGTATTTT. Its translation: CAISEPPMSGGTDTQYF.

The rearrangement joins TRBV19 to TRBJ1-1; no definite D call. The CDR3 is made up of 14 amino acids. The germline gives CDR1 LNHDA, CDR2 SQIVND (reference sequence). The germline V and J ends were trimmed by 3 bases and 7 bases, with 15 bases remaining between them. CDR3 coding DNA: TGTGCCAGTAGTATCCCCGGGTCGTTCAGTGAAGCTTTCTTT. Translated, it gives CASSIPGSFSEAFF.